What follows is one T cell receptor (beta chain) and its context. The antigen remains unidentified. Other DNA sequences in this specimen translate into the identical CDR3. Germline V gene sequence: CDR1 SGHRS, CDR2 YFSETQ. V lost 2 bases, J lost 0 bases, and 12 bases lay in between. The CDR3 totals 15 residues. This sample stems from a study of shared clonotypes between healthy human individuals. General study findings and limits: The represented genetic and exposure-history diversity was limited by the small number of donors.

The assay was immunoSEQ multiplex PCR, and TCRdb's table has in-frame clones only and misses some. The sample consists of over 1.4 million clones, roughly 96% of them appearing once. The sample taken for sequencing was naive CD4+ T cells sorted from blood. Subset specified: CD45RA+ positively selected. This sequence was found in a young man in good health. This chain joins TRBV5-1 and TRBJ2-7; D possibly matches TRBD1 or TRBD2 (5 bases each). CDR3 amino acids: CASSFGTASSYEQYF. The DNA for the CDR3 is TGCGCCAGCAGCTTCGGGACGGCGAGCTCCTACGAGCAGTACTTC.